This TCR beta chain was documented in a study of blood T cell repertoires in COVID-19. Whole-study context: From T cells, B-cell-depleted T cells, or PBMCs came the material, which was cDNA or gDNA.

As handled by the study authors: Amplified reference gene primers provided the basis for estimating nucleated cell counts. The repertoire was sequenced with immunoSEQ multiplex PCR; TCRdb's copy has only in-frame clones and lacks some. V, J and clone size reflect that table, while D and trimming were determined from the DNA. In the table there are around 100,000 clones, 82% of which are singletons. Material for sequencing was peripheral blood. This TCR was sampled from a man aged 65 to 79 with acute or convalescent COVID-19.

Here the CDR3 DNA reads TGTGCCAGCAGCAAAGGGTCAGGGGGGATCACAGATACGCAGTATTTT. Its translation: CASSKGSGGITDTQYF. This chain connects TRBV21-1 to TRBJ2-3; the D call TRBD1 from the table was never checked on the DNA. TRBV21-1 is noted as a pseudogene. CDR3 length equals 16 residues.